These 32 T cell receptor beta chains share one sample of origin, sequenced in a study of blood T cell repertoires in COVID-19. TCRdb's table, derived via immunoSEQ multiplex PCR, lists solely in-frame clones and lacks some. The sample contains a few hundred thousand clones, 85% to 90% of which appear only once. Sequencing used PBMCs or T cells enriched from blood (not recorded which). All receptors derive from a woman aged 25-40 years who had recovered from COVID-19.

CDR3 region: CASSSGQGVSDTQYF. The CDR3 region has the DNA TGCGCCAGCAGCTCGGGACAGGGGGTTTCAGATACGCAGTATTTT. This chain uses TRBV5-1 with TRBJ2-3; the match to TRBD1 covers 11 bases. The CDR3 is 15 amino acids. V was clipped by 3 bases and J by 4 bases; unmatched bases: 4. From germline, CDR1 is SGHRS and CDR2 YFSETQ.

The chain has TRBV5-1 and TRBJ2-5; TRBD1 agrees at 10 bases. J gave up 5 bases and V 4 bases, and 8 bases lay outside the gene matches. CDR3 length: 15 residues. Germline CDR1 and CDR2: SGHRS and YFSETQ. The CDR3, as DNA: TGCGCCAGCAGCCCGCCCGGGACAGGGGACGAGACCCAGTACTTC. It encodes CASSPPGTGDETQYF.

The chain links TRBV5-8 to TRBJ2-7, with 8 positions matching TRBD2. This CDR3 has 17 residues. The V gene's germline CDR1 is SGHTS and CDR2 YDEGEE. With V trimmed by 2 bases and J by 2 bases, 12 bases remained unmatched. This CDR3 reads CASSFTSGVREAYEQYF. CDR3 nucleotides: TGTGCCAGCAGCTTTACTTCAGGGGTGCGGGAGGCCTACGAGCAGTACTTC.

This clone occurred a few times. The gene calls are TRBV19 and TRBJ2-7; 12 bases line up with TRBD2. This CDR3 comprises 15 residues. With 4 bases clipped from V and 5 bases from J, the junction kept 6 bases outside the gene matches. Germline assignment: CDR1 LNHDA and CDR2 SQIVND (reference sequence). This chain's CDR3 is CASSTRLAGADEQYF. The CDR3 DNA sequence: TGTGCCAGTAGTACCCGACTAGCGGGAGCTGACGAGCAGTACTTC.

This sequence joins TRBV30 and TRBJ1-4; 9 bases align to TRBD1. The CDR3 is made up of 15 amino acids. Germline V gene sequence: CDR1 GTSNPN, CDR2 SVGIG (reference sequence). J lost 7 bases, V lost 1 base, and 7 bases had no gene match. CDR3 protein: CAWSATGGFGEKLFF. In nucleotides, the CDR3 is TGTGCCTGGAGTGCAACAGGGGGCTTTGGTGAAAAACTGTTTTTT. Combining the CDR3 with reference TRBV30 and TRBJ1-4 gives the whole variable domain SQTIHQWPATLVQPVGSPLSLECTVEGTSNPNLYWYRQAAGRGLQLLFYSVGIGQISSEVPQNLSASRPQDRQFILSSKKLLLSDSGFYLCAWSATGGFGEKLFFGSGTQLSVL.

The table lists this clone with a count of one. The chain carries TRBV19 and TRBJ2-3; D might be TRBD1 (5 bases). The CDR3 has 13 amino acids. CDR1 LNHDA and CDR2 SQIVND come from the germline V gene (reference sequence). The V and J ends lost 7 bases and 4 bases respectively, with 12 bases between them. The CDR3 spells CASKGVGADTQYF. DNA of the CDR3: TGTGCCAGTAAAGGGGTTGGGGCAGATACGCAGTATTTT.

V and J are TRBV2 and TRBJ2-2; TRBD2 matches 8 bases. Germline CDR1 SNHLY, CDR2 FYNNEI. V shed 3 bases and J 4 bases; nucleotides not matched to a gene: 4. CDR3 size: 15 residues. CDR3 bases: TGTGCCAGCAGTGAGACTAGCGTCGGCACCGGGGAGCTGTTTTTT. The encoded protein is CASSETSVGTGELFF. Using reference TRBV2 and TRBJ2-2 for the parts outside the CDR3, the full variable domain is EPEVTQTPSHQVTQMGQEVILRCVPISNHLYFYWYRQILGQKVEFLVSFYNNEISEKSEIFDDQFSVERPDGSNFTLKIRSTKLEDSAMYFCASSETSVGTGELFFGEGSRLTVL.

The gene calls are TRBV5-4 and TRBJ1-2; 7 bases map to TRBD1. In germline, CDR1 is SGHNT, CDR2 YYREEE (reference sequence). The CDR3 is 15 residues long. Trimming cost V 0 bases and J 0 bases; bases outside gene matches: 2. The CDR3: CASSLVGTANYGYTF. For the CDR3, the DNA is TGTGCCAGCAGCTTGGTGGGGACAGCTAACTATGGCTACACCTTC.

J is TRBJ2-3 and V is TRBV3-1 (or the pseudogene TRBV3-2); D gene unclear. The CDR3 covers 17 residues. Per the germline V gene, CDR1 is LGHDT and CDR2 is YNNKEL (reference sequence). V dropped 7 bases and J dropped 1 base, with 21 bases sitting between them. The CDR3 DNA follows: TGTGCCAGCACCCCACTGGTCAACCTCGGAGGCACAGATACGCAGTATTTT. As protein: CASTPLVNLGGTDTQYF.

This clone has a single count. The V gene is TRBV18, the J gene TRBJ1-3, with 9 bases fitting TRBD1. The germline V gene encodes CDR1 KGHSH and CDR2 LQKENI. The J segment lost 1 base and the V segment lost 3 bases, leaving 4 bases of the junction unmatched. The CDR3 loop spans 16 amino acids. CDR3 protein: CASSPIGQGSGNTIYF. The CDR3 DNA follows: TGTGCCAGCTCACCGATCGGACAGGGGTCTGGAAACACCATATATTTT.

There are a few counts of this clone. V is TRBV4-3 and J is TRBJ1-2; D unresolved. This CDR3 has 17 amino acids. V shed 0 bases and J shed 8 bases, with 22 bases lying between them. CDR1 and CDR2 from the germline V gene are LGHNA and YSLEER. CDR3 coding DNA: TGCGCCAGCAGCCAAGATATCGAGAGGCAGTTAGTTCAAGGCTACACCTTC. Its translation: CASSQDIERQLVQGYTF.

The chain recombines TRBV28 with TRBJ1-5; 7 bases match TRBD1. Germline V gives CDR1 MDHEN, CDR2 SYDVKM. This CDR3 comprises 14 residues. V trimming: 5 bases; J trimming: 5 bases; junction bases outside the gene matches: 6. The CDR3 loop reads CASSTYRGHQPQHF. CDR3 sequence (DNA): TGTGCCAGCAGTACCTACAGGGGTCATCAGCCCCAGCATTTT.

The rearrangement joins TRBV28 to TRBJ1-5; tentative D call: TRBD1 (6 bases). Germline-derived CDR1 and CDR2 are MDHEN and SYDVKM. Trimming pared 6 bases from V and 4 bases from J, leaving 10 bases between. The CDR3 spans 13 residues. In nucleotides, the CDR3 is TGTGCCAGCAGGGACAGTCGGAATCAGCCCCAGCATTTT. This encodes CASRDSRNQPQHF.

This clone has only one observation. This chain's CDR3 is CASSYQGLGSEQYF. DNA for the CDR3: TGTGCCAGCAGTTACCAAGGACTAGGCTCCGAGCAGTACTTC. V and J are TRBV6-2 or TRBV6-3 and TRBJ2-7, with 7 nucleotides matching TRBD2. CDR1 and CDR2 from the germline V gene are MNHEY and SVGEGT. The CDR3 loop spans 14 amino acids. The V and J ends lost 2 bases and 6 bases, in that order; junction bases with no gene match: 7.

The chain employs TRBV29-1 and TRBJ1-4; no definite D call. Looked up from germline, CDR1 is SQVTM and CDR2 is ANQGSEA. V lost 5 bases to trimming and J lost 4 bases, with 2 bases between them. The CDR3 is made up of 10 amino acids. This chain's CDR3 is CSVLNEKLFF. CDR3 nucleotide sequence: TGCAGCGTTCTTAATGAAAAACTGTTTTTT.

This clone was recorded only once. The genes are TRBV7-6 and TRBJ2-6; no definite D call. The CDR3 covers 15 residues. V lost 5 bases and J 0 bases, leaving 8 bases between the germline ends. Germline values: CDR1 SGHVS, CDR2 FNYEAQ. This CDR3 reads CASSPQASGANVLTF. In DNA, the CDR3 is TGTGCCAGCAGCCCTCAGGCCTCTGGGGCCAACGTCCTGACTTTC.

This clone appeared once. This chain links TRBV7-9 with TRBJ2-7; tentative D call: TRBD1 (6 bases). The CDR3 is made up of 15 amino acids. CDR1 is SEHNR and CDR2 is FQNEAQ in the germline V gene (reference sequence). Between the trimmed V and J ends, which lost 4 bases and 0 bases, there was a span of 13 bases. The CDR3 spells CASSSTVDSSYEQYF. For the CDR3, the DNA is TGTGCCAGCAGCTCCACGGTGGACAGCTCCTACGAGCAGTACTTC.

The V call is TRBV6-2 or TRBV6-3, the J call TRBJ1-1, with 8 nucleotides matching TRBD1. J lost 3 bases, V lost 5 bases, and 5 bases had no gene match. The CDR3 is 14 amino acids. CDR1 MNHEY and CDR2 SVGEGT come from the germline V gene. This CDR3 reads CASSLQGVYTEAFF. Written as DNA, the CDR3 is TGTGCCAGCAGTCTACAGGGGGTGTACACTGAAGCTTTCTTT.

V usage is TRBV5-4 and J usage is TRBJ2-5; possibly TRBD2 for D (5 bases). Trimming removed 3 bases at V and 0 bases at J, with 18 bases between. The CDR3 is 17 amino acids. Per germline, CDR1 SGHNT and CDR2 YYREEE (reference sequence). CDR3 nucleotide sequence: TGTGCCAGCAGCTCGGGATCAGGTCTAGCAGACCAAGAGACCCAGTACTTC. Protein: CASSSGSGLADQETQYF.

CDR3: CASSFTGEYGYTF. In DNA, the CDR3 is TGTGCCAGCAGTTTCACGGGAGAGTATGGCTACACCTTC. This chain links TRBV12-3 or TRBV12-4 with TRBJ1-2; D is undetermined. Between the trimmed V and J ends, which lost 3 bases and 5 bases, there was a span of 10 bases. The CDR3 contains 13 residues.

This rearrangement joins TRBV2 to TRBJ1-4; the D is unclear. Trimming took 2 bases from V and 4 from J, leaving 14 bases between them. The CDR3 loop spans 16 amino acids. Germline CDR1 and CDR2: SNHLY and FYNNEI. The CDR3 loop reads CASSESIKGGNEKLFF. CDR3 DNA sequence: TGTGCCAGCAGTGAAAGTATAAAAGGAGGTAATGAAAAACTGTTTTTT.

The CDR3 region is CASSTGVGEGLGPQYF. The CDR3 DNA sequence: TGTGCCAGTAGTACGGGGGTCGGAGAGGGGTTAGGGCCCCAGTACTTC. This chain connects TRBV19 to TRBJ2-5, with D possibly matching TRBD2 (6 bases). Trimming stripped 4 bases from V and 9 bases from J, with 24 bases between. This CDR3 comprises 16 residues. CDR1 is LNHDA and CDR2 is SQIVND in the germline V gene (reference sequence).

V and J are TRBV6-2 or TRBV6-3 and TRBJ1-2; possibly TRBD1 for D (5 bases). CDR3 size: 19 residues. With 5 bases removed from V and 1 base from J, the gap between germline ends came to 26 bases. Germline V gene sequence: CDR1 MNHEY, CDR2 SVGEGT. CDR3 sequence reads: CASSQVRIIQDIHNYGYTF. CDR3 sequence (DNA): TGTGCCAGCAGTCAAGTAAGAATAATACAGGACATTCATAACTATGGCTACACCTTC.

J is TRBJ2-7 and V is TRBV20-1; possibly TRBD2 for D (6 bases). The CDR3 covers 14 residues. CDR1 is DFQATT and CDR2 is SNEGSKA in the germline V gene (reference sequence). V lost 4 bases, J lost 3 bases, and 16 bases lay in between. CDR3 nucleotide sequence: TGCAGTGCTACTGAGCGGGCCCCGATCTACGAGCAGTACTTC. Its translation is CSATERAPIYEQYF.

In its sample, this clone was seen a few times. The chain is built from TRBV19 and TRBJ2-1, with D perhaps matching TRBD2 (6 bases). Trimming cost V 6 bases and J 4 bases, with 22 bases left between them. The CDR3 contains 17 residues. The germline gives CDR1 LNHDA, CDR2 SQIVND (reference sequence). The CDR3 region has the DNA TGTGCCAGTAGGCCGTTCGGGACTCCGTCTCTATACAATGAGCAGTTCTTC. This sequence encodes CASRPFGTPSLYNEQFF.

This clone was counted a few times. This chain links TRBV5-1 with TRBJ1-1; TRBD1 matches at 9 bases. The V segment lost 3 bases and the J segment 7 bases; nucleotides outside the gene matches: 13. The CDR3 length is 16 residues. The germline V gene encodes CDR1 SGHRS and CDR2 YFSETQ. The CDR3 region is CASSSQQGAGFGEAFF. For the CDR3, the DNA is TGCGCCAGCAGCTCCCAACAGGGGGCGGGATTCGGTGAAGCTTTCTTT.

The V gene is TRBV11-3, the J gene TRBJ1-1, with D perhaps TRBD1 (6 bases). Germline values: CDR1 SGHNT, CDR2 YENEEA. The V end was cut by 1 base, the J end by 1 base, with 13 bases between. The CDR3 runs 16 residues. CDR3 DNA sequence: TGTGCCAGCAGCTTAGGATACGGACAGTCGAACACTGAAGCTTTCTTT. It specifies CASSLGYGQSNTEAFF.

V is TRBV27 and J is TRBJ2-3; D is unclear. There are 15 residues in the CDR3. The germline V gene encodes CDR1 MNHEY and CDR2 SMNVEV (reference sequence). Deletions cut 2 bases from V and 0 bases from J, with 9 bases between. The CDR3 protein is CASSLRGDSTDTQYF. DNA for the CDR3: TGTGCCAGCAGTTTAAGAGGCGATAGCACAGATACGCAGTATTTT.

V and J are TRBV15 and TRBJ2-5, with TRBD2 identical over 7 bases. The length of the CDR3 is 15 residues. V shed 3 bases, J shed 2 bases, and the junction held 6 bases outside the gene matches. From germline, CDR1 is LNHNV and CDR2 YYDKDF (reference sequence). The CDR3 sequence: CATSSEEREQETQYF. The CDR3 region has the DNA TGTGCCACCAGCAGCGAAGAGCGGGAACAAGAGACCCAGTACTTC.

The CDR3 nucleotides are TGTGCCAGCAGCTTCGGGGGGACCCGGACTGAAGCTTTCTTT. As protein: CASSFGGTRTEAFF. The chain uses TRBV11-2 and TRBJ1-1; weak D call: TRBD1 (5 bases). The ends were cut back, 3 bases at V and 5 bases at J, with 13 bases in the middle. Germline loops: CDR1 SGHAT, CDR2 FQNNGV. The CDR3 extends over 14 amino acids.

This chain connects TRBV14 to TRBJ1-3; the D is unclear. V lost 6 bases, J lost 0 bases, and 15 bases lay in between. The V gene's germline CDR1 is SGHDN and CDR2 FVKESK. The CDR3 runs to 16 residues. This CDR3 is CASRRLVLISGNTIYF. CDR3 coding DNA: TGTGCCAGCAGGAGACTCGTCTTGATCTCTGGAAACACCATATATTTT.

The V gene is TRBV6-5, the J gene TRBJ1-2; TRBD1 might be the D (6 bases). The length of the CDR3 is 13 residues. CDR1 is MNHEY, CDR2 SVGAGI, per germline. The V gene lost 6 bases and the J gene lost 5 bases, with 13 bases spanning the gap. For the CDR3, the DNA is TGTGCCAGCAGCCCAACAGGGCAATATGGCTACACCTTC. This sequence encodes CASSPTGQYGYTF.